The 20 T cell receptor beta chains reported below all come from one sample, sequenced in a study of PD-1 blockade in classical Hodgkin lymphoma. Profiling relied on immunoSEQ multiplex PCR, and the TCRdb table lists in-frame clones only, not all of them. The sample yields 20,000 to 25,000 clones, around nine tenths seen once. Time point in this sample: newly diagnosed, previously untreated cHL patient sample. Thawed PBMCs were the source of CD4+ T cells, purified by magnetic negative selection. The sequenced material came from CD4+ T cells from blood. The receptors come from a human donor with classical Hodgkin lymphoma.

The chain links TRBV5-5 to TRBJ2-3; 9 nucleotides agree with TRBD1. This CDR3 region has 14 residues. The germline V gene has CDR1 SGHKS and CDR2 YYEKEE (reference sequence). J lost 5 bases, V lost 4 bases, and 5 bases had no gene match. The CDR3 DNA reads TGTGCCAGCAGCCGCGGGACAGGGAAAGATACGCAGTATTTT. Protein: CASSRGTGKDTQYF.

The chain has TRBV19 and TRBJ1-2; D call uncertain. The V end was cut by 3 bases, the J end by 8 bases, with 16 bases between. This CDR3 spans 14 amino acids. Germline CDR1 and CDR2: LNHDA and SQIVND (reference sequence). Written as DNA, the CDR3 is TGTGCCAGTAGTATTGGTCGGGCGGCGCAAGGCTACACCTTC. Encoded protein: CASSIGRAAQGYTF.

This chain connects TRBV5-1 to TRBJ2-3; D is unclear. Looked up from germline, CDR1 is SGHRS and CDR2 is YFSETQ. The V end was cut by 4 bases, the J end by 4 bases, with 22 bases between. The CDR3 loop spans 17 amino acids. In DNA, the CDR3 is TGCGCCAGCAGCCCGTCCTTAAGGCTAACAGCCCCAGATACGCAGTATTTT. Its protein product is CASSPSLRLTAPDTQYF.

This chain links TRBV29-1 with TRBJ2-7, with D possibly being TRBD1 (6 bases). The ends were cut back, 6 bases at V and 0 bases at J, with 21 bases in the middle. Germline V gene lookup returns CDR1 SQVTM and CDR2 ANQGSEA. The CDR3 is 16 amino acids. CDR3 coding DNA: TGCAGCGTGTCCAGTATTGGGACATCTAGCTCCTACGAGCAGTACTTC. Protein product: CSVSSIGTSSSYEQYF.

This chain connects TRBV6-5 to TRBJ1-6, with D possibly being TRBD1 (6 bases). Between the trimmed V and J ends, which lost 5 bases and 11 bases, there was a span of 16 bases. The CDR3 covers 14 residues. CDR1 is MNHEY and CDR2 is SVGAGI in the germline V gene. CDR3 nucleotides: TGTGCCAGCAGTGCAGGGGCCAGCACGACACCCCTCCACTTT. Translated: CASSAGASTTPLHF.

The CDR3 DNA follows: TGTGCCAGCAGGCCACTTTCCGGGACTAGCGGGGGGGGGAAGCAGTTCTTC. Encoded protein: CASRPLSGTSGGGKQFF. V is TRBV11-2 and J is TRBJ2-1; 16 bases are shared with TRBD2. In germline, CDR1 is SGHAT, CDR2 FQNNGV. This CDR3 has 17 residues. J lost 11 bases, V lost 6 bases, and 13 bases had no gene match.

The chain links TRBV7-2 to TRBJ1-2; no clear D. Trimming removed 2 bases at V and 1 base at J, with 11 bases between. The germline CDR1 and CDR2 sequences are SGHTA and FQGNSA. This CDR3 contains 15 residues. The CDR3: CASSLQLDHNYGYTF. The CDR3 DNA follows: TGTGCCAGCAGCTTACAACTGGATCATAACTATGGCTACACCTTC.

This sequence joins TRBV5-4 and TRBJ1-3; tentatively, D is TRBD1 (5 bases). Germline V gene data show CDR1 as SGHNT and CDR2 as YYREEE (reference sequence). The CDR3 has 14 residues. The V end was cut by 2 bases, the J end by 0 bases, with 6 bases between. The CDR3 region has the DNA TGTGCCAGCAGCTTAGACAGCTCTGGAAACACCATATATTTT. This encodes CASSLDSSGNTIYF.

The CDR3 here is CASSPQGADTQYF. The DNA for the CDR3 is TGTGCCAGCAGCCCCCAAGGGGCAGATACGCAGTATTTT. The chain carries TRBV11-3 and TRBJ2-3, with a tentative D call TRBD1 (5 bases). This CDR3 has 13 residues. The germline CDR1 and CDR2 sequences are SGHNT and YENEEA. Deletions cut 5 bases from V and 4 bases from J, with 10 bases between.

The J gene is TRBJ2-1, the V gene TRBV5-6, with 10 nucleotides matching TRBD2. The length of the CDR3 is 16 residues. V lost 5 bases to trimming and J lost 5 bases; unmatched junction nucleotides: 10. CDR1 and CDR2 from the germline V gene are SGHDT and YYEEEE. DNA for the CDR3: TGTGCCAGCAGGAAAGCCAGCGGGAGGGCCAACAATGAGCAGTTCTTC. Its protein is CASRKASGRANNEQFF.

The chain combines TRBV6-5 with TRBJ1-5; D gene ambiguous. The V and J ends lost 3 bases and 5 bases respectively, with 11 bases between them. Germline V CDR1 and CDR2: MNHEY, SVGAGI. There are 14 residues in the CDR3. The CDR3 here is CASSYSLRDQPQHF. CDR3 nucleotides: TGTGCCAGCAGTTATAGTCTAAGGGATCAGCCCCAGCATTTT.

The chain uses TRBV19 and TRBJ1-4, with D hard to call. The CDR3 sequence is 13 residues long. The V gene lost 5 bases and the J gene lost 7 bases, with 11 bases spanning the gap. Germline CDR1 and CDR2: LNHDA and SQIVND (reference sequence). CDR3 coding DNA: TGTGCCAGTAGTCTCGAGTGGGGTGAAAAACTGTTTTTT. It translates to CASSLEWGEKLFF.

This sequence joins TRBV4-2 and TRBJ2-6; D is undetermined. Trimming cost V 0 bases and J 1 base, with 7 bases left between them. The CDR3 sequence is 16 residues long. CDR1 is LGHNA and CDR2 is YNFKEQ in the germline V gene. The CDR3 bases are TGTGCCAGCAGCCAAGATGCTGATTCTGGGGCCAACGTCCTGACTTTC. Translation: CASSQDADSGANVLTF.

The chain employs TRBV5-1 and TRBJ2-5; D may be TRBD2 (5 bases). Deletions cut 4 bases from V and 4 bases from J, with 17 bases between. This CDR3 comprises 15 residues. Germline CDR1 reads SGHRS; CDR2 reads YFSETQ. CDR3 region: CASSAADYVGETQYF. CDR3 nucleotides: TGCGCCAGCAGCGCGGCCGACTACGTTGGAGAGACCCAGTACTTC. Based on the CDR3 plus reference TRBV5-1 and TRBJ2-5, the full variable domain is KAGVTQTPRYLIKTRGQQVTLSCSPISGHRSVSWYQQTPGQGLQFLFEYFSETQRNKGNFPGRFSGRQFSNSRSEMNVSTLELGDSALYLCASSAADYVGETQYFGPGTRLLVL.

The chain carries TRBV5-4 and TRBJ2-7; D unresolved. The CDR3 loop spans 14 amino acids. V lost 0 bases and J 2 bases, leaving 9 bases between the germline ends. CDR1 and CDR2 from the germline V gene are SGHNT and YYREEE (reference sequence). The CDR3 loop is CASSLEPVTYEQYF. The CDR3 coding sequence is TGTGCCAGCAGCTTGGAACCAGTGACCTACGAGCAGTACTTC.

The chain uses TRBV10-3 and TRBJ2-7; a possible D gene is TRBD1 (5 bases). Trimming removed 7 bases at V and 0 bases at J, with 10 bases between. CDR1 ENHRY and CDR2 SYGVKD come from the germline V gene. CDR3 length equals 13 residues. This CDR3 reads CAITNRSSYEQYF. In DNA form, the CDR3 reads TGTGCCATCACCAACAGGAGCTCCTACGAGCAGTACTTC.

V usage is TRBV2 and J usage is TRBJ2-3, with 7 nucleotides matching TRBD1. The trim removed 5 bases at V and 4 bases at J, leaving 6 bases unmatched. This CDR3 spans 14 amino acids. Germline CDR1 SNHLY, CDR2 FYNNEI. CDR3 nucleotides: TGTGCCAGCAGTACCGGGACAGAAGCAGATACGCAGTATTTT. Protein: CASSTGTEADTQYF.

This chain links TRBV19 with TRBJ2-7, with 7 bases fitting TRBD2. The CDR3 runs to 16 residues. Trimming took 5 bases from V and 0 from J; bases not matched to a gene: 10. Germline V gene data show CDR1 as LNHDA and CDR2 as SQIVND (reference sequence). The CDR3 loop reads CASSAGLAASSYEQYF. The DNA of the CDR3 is TGTGCCAGTAGTGCGGGTCTAGCGGCAAGCTCCTACGAGCAGTACTTC.

CDR3 in DNA: TGTGCCAGCAGCCGCCCGAGGCAGGGGGAAAACATTCAGTACTTC. This encodes CASSRPRQGENIQYF. The rearrangement links TRBV7-9 to TRBJ2-4, with TRBD1 identical over 7 bases. The CDR3 contains 15 residues. CDR1 is SEHNR and CDR2 is FQNEAQ in the germline V gene (reference sequence). The V and J ends lost 5 bases and 5 bases, in that order; junction bases with no gene match: 9. Full variable domain (remainder filled in from reference TRBV7-9 and TRBJ2-4): DTGVSQNPRHKITKRGQNVTFRCDPISEHNRLYWYRQTLGQGPEFLTYFQNEAQLEKSRLLSDRFSAERPKGSFSTLEIQRTEQGDSAMYLCASSRPRQGENIQYFGAGTRLSVL.

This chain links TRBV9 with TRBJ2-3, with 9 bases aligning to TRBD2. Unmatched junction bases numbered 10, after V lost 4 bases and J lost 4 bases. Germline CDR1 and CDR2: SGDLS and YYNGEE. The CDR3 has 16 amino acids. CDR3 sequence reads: CASSPLAGGIPDTQYF. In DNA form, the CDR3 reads TGTGCCAGCAGCCCCCTGGCGGGAGGGATACCAGATACGCAGTATTTT.